This TCR beta chain was profiled in a study of shared clonotypes between healthy human individuals. Study as a whole: Per donor, CD8 memory used one plate, CD8 naive used two, CD4 memory used three and CD4 naive used three.

Study-level findings and limits: Clonotypes shared by all four sorted-subset donors had higher generation probabilities than non-shared clonotypes.

Assay execution proceeded at the deep level. Some clones are missing from TCRdb's copy, which holds only in-frame ones; the method was immunoSEQ multiplex PCR. Altogether around 2,000,000 clones are present, roughly 91% being singletons, with the ten largest covering about 1.5%. This clone has just one count. As yet, its antigen is unknown. The naive CD8 subset, CD45RO-negative cells positively selected for CCR7, excluded terminally differentiated effector memory CD45RA+ cells. Trimming took 6 bases from V and 7 from J; bases not matched to a gene: 10. The CDR3 sequence is 14 residues long. Germline V CDR1 and CDR2: MDHEN, SYDVKM.

This sequence originates from a man younger than 35 in good health. Some clones in this sample may be carry-over from other donors' samples. The rearrangement links TRBV28 to TRBJ2-5; TRBD2 matches 8 bases. Sequencing used naive CD8+ T cells from PBMCs. The CDR3 loop is CASSVYAGGRTQYF. The DNA for the CDR3 is TGTGCCAGCAGCGTTTATGCGGGGGGTCGGACCCAGTACTTC.